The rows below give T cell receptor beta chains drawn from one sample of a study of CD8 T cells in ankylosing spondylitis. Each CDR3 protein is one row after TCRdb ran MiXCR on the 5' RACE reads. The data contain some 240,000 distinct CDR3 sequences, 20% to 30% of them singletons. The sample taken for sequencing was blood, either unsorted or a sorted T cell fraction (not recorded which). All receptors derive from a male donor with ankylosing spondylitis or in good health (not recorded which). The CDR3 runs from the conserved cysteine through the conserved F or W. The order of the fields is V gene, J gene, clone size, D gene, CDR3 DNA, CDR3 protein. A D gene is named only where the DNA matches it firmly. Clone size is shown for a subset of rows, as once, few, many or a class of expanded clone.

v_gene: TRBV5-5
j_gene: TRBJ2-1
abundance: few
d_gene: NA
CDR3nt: TGTGCCAGCAGCTTGTCTGCCAGGGGCTACAATGAGCAGTTCTTC
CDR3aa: CASSLSARGYNEQFF

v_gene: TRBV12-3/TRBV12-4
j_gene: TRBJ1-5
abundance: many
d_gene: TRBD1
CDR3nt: TGTGCCAGCAGTTTTCGACAGGGCCATCAGCCCCAGCATTTT
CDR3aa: CASSFRQGHQPQHF

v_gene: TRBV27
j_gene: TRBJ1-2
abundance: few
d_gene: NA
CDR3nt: TGTGCCAGCAGTTTACAGGCTTCCCTGGGTGGCTACACCTTC
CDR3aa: CASSLQASLGGYTF

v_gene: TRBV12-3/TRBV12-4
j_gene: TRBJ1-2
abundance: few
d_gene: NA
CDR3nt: TGTGCCAGCAGCCGGGACCCACGCTATGGCTACACCTTC
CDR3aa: CASSRDPRYGYTF

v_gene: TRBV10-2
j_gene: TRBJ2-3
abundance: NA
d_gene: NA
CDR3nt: TGCGCCAGCAGTGGTGACGGGGATACGCAGTATTTT
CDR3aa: CASSGDGDTQYF

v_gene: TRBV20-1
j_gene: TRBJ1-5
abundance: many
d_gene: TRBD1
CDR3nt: TGCAGTGCTGGACAGGGAGGTAGGAGCAATCAGCCCCAGCATTTT
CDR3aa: CSAGQGGRSNQPQHF

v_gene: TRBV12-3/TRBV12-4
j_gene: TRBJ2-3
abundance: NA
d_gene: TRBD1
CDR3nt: TGTGCCAGCAGTTATAACAGGGGAAAGTATTTT
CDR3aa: CASSYNRGKYF

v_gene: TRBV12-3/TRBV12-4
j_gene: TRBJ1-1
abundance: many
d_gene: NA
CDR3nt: TGTGCCAGCAGTTTATGGGAGAGGGCTGACACTGAAGCTTTCTTT
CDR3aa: CASSLWERADTEAFF

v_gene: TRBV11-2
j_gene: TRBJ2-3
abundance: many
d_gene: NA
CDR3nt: TGTGCCAGCAGCTACGGGGGTCCCACAGATACGCAGTATTTT
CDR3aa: CASSYGGPTDTQYF

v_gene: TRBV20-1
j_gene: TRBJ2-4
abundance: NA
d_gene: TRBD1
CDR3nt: TGCAGTGCCGTAACAGGGGGGAGGCCCAAAAACATTCAGTACTTC
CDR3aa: CSAVTGGRPKNIQYF